The 8 T cell receptor beta chains in this list originate from one sample, sequenced in a study of blood T cell repertoires in COVID-19 (dated by TCRdb to about 2020). Libraries were constructed by the immunoSEQ multiplex PCR assay. This immuneACCESS table, as held by TCRdb, lists in-frame sequences with V and J called but not all clones. Of the missing ones, under half trace to an unresolved V gene in checked studies; the others have no known cause. The sample table records tens of thousands of clones; 79% of these occur just once. The leading ten clones occupy roughly 29% of the sample. The source material was peripheral blood. The receptors come from a man between 60 and 75 years old with active or convalescent COVID-19.

J is TRBJ2-5 and V is TRBV2; 9 positions agree with TRBD1. Losses at the gene ends were 5 bases for V and 5 bases for J; bases not matched to a gene: 12. CDR3 length equals 16 residues. Germline CDR1 reads SNHLY; CDR2 reads FYNNEI. In DNA, the CDR3 is TGTGCCAGCAGTCCTCCGGGACAGGGCTATCTCGAGACCCAGTACTTC. This codes for CASSPPGQGYLETQYF.

The chain couples TRBV18 to TRBJ1-4; 7 bases align to TRBD1. The germline V gene encodes CDR1 KGHSH and CDR2 LQKENI. The ends lost 5 bases at V and 0 bases at J; junction bases unmatched: 3. The CDR3 runs 15 residues. As DNA, the CDR3 is TGTGCCAGCTCAAGGGGGCCCGCAACTAATGAAAAACTGTTTTTT. It is translated as CASSRGPATNEKLFF.

This chain links TRBV29-1 with TRBJ1-6; TRBD1 agrees at 9 bases. This CDR3 comprises 14 residues. After removal of 4 bases from V and 8 bases from J, the junction contained 6 bases not matched to a gene. CDR1 is SQVTM and CDR2 is ANQGSEA in the germline V gene. CDR3 amino acids: CSVGETGGDSPLHF. For the CDR3, the DNA is TGCAGCGTTGGTGAAACAGGGGGCGATTCACCCCTCCACTTT.

The chain links TRBV7-9 to TRBJ2-7, with 9 bases aligning to TRBD1. Germline CDR1 SEHNR, CDR2 FQNEAQ (reference sequence). CDR3 size: 13 residues. With 5 bases clipped from V and 3 bases from J, the junction kept 2 bases outside the gene matches. CDR3 bases: TGTGCCAGCAGCCAGGACAGGGGCTACGAGCAGTACTTC. Amino acid sequence: CASSQDRGYEQYF.

The V gene is TRBV6-2 or TRBV6-3, the J gene TRBJ2-5; the match to TRBD2 covers 9 bases. V lost 2 bases to trimming and J lost 0 bases; unmatched junction nucleotides: 4. Germline V gene data show CDR1 as MNHEY and CDR2 as SVGEGT. The CDR3 is 16 amino acids. The CDR3 here is CASSYGVAGDQETQYF. The CDR3 nucleotides are TGTGCCAGCAGTTACGGCGTAGCGGGGGACCAAGAGACCCAGTACTTC.

This sequence joins TRBV28 and TRBJ1-2, with 10 bases aligning to TRBD1. This CDR3 contains 16 residues. Germline CDR1 reads MDHEN; CDR2 reads SYDVKM. V gave up 4 bases and J gave up 4 bases; unmatched junction bases: 9. The DNA for the CDR3 is TGTGCCAGCAGTTCACCGGGACAGGGGTCCGGCTATGGCTACACCTTC. This translates into CASSSPGQGSGYGYTF.

Turning to this clone: This same CDR3 is encoded by further DNA sequences in the sample. The CDR3 loop reads CASRPTGNEKLFF. CDR3 coding DNA: TGTGCCAGCAGACCCACGGGAAATGAAAAACTGTTTTTT. The chain has TRBV7-9 and TRBJ1-4; D is undetermined. Trimming removed 6 bases at V and 5 bases at J, with 10 bases between. The CDR3 is 13 amino acids. The germline gives CDR1 SEHNR, CDR2 FQNEAQ (reference sequence).

The chain uses TRBV27 and TRBJ2-2; tentative D call: TRBD1 (6 bases). The germline V gene encodes CDR1 MNHEY and CDR2 SMNVEV (reference sequence). The V gene lost 6 bases and the J gene lost 5 bases, with 10 bases spanning the gap. The CDR3 is made up of 13 amino acids. CDR3 in amino acids: CASRQTGTGELFF. The CDR3 region has the DNA TGTGCCAGCAGACAAACAGGGACCGGGGAGCTGTTTTTT.